These T cell receptor beta chains were read from a single sample in a study of Tregs in tolerant kidney transplant recipients. Repertoires were generated with immunoSEQ multiplex PCR, while TCRdb's copy carries only in-frame clones and drops some. The data hold some 21,000 clones, with roughly 80% observed a single time. Sequenced material: CD8+ T cells from blood (PBMCs), taken 6 months after the transplant. The receptor set was obtained from a human patient who received a combined kidney and bone marrow transplant. Some of the T cells may derive from the graft donor. Both conserved end residues are part of each CDR3. D genes are given only for firm matches. Part of the rows lack a size; the others show once, few, many or a class for expanded clones.

d_call j_call v_call clone_size cdr3_aa cdr3_nt
- TRBJ2-1 TRBV7-9 - CASGGRLPSSYNEQFF TGTGCCAGCGGGGGGAGGCTACCGAGCTCCTACAATGAGCAGTTCTTC
- TRBJ1-2 TRBV4-1 - CASSQVIPRYGYTF TGCGCCAGCAGCCAAGTTATTCCGCGCTATGGCTACACCTTC
- TRBJ2-2 TRBV29-1 - CSVGAGTNTGELFF TGCAGCGTTGGAGCGGGCACGAACACCGGGGAGCTGTTTTTT
- TRBJ2-3 TRBV4-2 - CASSLVADTQYF TGTGCCAGCAGCCTCGTAGCAGATACGCAGTATTTT
- TRBJ2-7 TRBV7-8 - CASSFRDSAGSYEQYF TGTGCCAGCAGCTTTAGGGACAGTGCGGGGTCCTACGAGCAGTACTTC
TRBD2 TRBJ2-7 TRBV18 - CASSPLAGGYEQYF TGTGCCAGCTCACCACTAGCGGGGGGATACGAGCAGTACTTC
- TRBJ2-7 TRBV5-6 - CASSLPTEAYEQYF TGTGCCAGCAGCTTACCCACCGAGGCCTACGAGCAGTACTTC
- TRBJ1-1 TRBV9 - CASSVGRDTEAFF TGTGCCAGCAGCGTAGGCAGGGACACTGAAGCTTTCTTT
TRBD2 TRBJ2-4 TRBV5-4 - CASSLGWREGLAKNIQYF TGTGCCAGCAGCTTGGGTTGGCGGGAGGGTCTAGCCAAAAACATTCAGTACTTC
TRBD2 TRBJ2-3 TRBV4-2 few CASSQDWDYPYSHTDTQYF TGTGCCAGCAGCCAAGATTGGGACTATCCTTATTCCCACACAGATACGCAGTATTTT
TRBD2 TRBJ2-1 TRBV9 - CASSGTSGYNEQFF TGTGCCAGCAGCGGGACTAGCGGATACAATGAGCAGTTCTTC
TRBD2 TRBJ2-3 TRBV4-3 few CASSQDPSGAADTQYF TGCGCCAGCAGCCAAGATCCTAGCGGGGCGGCAGATACGCAGTATTTT
- TRBJ2-2 TRBV10-3 - CAISATGATGELFF TGTGCCATCAGTGCGACTGGAGCGACCGGGGAGCTGTTTTTT
- TRBJ2-2 TRBV7-6 - CASKNQGELFF TGTGCCAGCAAGAACCAGGGAGAGCTGTTTTTT
- TRBJ1-2 TRBV29-1 - CSVSDSNGYTF TGCAGCGTTTCCGACAGCAATGGCTACACCTTC
TRBD1 TRBJ2-3 TRBV2 - CASSEWTGYTDTQYF TGTGCCAGCAGTGAATGGACAGGATACACAGATACGCAGTATTTT
TRBD1 TRBJ1-5 TRBV30 - CAWAEGGGEPQHF TGTGCCTGGGCCGAAGGGGGCGGAGAGCCCCAGCATTTT
- TRBJ1-1 TRBV19 once CASSILSGREAFF TGTGCCAGTAGTATTCTGTCAGGGCGGGAAGCTTTCTTT